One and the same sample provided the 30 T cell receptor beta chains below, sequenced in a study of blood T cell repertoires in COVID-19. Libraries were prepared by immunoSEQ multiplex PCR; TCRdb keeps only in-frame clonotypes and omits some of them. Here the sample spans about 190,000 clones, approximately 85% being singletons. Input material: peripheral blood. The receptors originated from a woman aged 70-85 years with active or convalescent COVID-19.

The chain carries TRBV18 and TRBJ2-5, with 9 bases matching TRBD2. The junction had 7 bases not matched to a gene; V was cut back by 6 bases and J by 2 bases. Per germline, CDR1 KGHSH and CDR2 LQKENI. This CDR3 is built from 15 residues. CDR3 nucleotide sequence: TGTGCCAGCTCCCCCGGACTAGCGCAACAAGAGACCCAGTACTTC. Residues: CASSPGLAQQETQYF.

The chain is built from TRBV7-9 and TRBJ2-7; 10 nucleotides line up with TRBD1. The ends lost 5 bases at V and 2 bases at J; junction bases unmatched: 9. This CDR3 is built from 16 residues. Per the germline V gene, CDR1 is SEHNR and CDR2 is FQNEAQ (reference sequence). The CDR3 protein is CASSTMTGGAPYEQYF. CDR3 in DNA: TGTGCCAGCAGCACGATGACAGGGGGCGCACCCTACGAGCAGTACTTC.

The CDR3 is CASTLAGASYEQYF. CDR3 bases: TGTGCCAGCACTTTAGCAGGGGCTAGCTACGAGCAGTACTTC. The V gene is TRBV2, the J gene TRBJ2-7; D may be TRBD1 (6 bases). The CDR3 totals 14 residues. The germline V gene encodes CDR1 SNHLY and CDR2 FYNNEI. Trimming took 7 bases from V and 3 from J, leaving 16 bases between them.

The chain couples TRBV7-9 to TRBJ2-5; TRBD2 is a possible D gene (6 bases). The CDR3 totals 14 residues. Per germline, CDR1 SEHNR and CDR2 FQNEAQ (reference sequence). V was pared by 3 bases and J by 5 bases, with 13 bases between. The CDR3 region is CASSFGSGEETQYF. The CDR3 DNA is TGTGCCAGCAGCTTCGGGTCGGGAGAGGAGACCCAGTACTTC.

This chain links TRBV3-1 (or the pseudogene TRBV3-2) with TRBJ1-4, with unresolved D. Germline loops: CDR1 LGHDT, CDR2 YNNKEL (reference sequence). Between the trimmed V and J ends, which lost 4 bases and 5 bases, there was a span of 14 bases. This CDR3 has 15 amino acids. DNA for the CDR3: TGTGCCAGCAGCCCCCGCGGAGGGAGAAATGAAAAACTGTTTTTT. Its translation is CASSPRGGRNEKLFF.

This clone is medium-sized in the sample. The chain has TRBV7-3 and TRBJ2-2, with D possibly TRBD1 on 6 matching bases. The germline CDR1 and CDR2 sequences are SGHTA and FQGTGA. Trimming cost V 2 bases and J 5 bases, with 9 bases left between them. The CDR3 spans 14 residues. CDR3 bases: TGTGCCAGCAGCTTAGGGGGCCCTACCGGGGAGCTGTTTTTT. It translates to CASSLGGPTGELFF.

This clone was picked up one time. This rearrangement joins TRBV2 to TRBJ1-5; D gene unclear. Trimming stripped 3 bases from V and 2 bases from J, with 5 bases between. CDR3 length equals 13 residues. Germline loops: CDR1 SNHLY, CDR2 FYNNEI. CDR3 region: CASSDRGNQPQHF. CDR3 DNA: TGTGCCAGCAGTGATCGGGGCAATCAGCCCCAGCATTTT.

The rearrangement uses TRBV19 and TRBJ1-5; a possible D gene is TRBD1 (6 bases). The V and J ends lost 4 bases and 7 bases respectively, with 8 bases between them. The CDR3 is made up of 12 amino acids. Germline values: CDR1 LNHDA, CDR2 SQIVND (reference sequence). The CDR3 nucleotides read TGTGCCAGTAGTACGGGGGGCCAGCCCCAGCATTTT. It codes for CASSTGGQPQHF.

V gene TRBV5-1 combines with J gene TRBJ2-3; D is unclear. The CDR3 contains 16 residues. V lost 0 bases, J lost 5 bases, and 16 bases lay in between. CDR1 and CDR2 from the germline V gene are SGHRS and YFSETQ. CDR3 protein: CASSLVGSLAGDTQYF. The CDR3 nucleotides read TGCGCCAGCAGCTTGGTCGGGTCCCTCGCCGGAGATACGCAGTATTTT.

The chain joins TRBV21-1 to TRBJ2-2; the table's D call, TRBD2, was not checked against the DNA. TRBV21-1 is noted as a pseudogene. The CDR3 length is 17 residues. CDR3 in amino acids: CASSKRRRGRDTGELFF. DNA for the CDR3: TGTGCCAGCAGCAAACGGAGAAGGGGGAGGGACACCGGGGAGCTGTTTTTT.

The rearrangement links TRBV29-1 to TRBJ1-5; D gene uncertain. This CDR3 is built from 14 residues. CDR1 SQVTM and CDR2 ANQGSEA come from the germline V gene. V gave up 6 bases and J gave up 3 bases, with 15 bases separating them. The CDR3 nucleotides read TGCAGCGTACTCACGACTGGTATCAATCAGCCCCAGCATTTT. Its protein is CSVLTTGINQPQHF.

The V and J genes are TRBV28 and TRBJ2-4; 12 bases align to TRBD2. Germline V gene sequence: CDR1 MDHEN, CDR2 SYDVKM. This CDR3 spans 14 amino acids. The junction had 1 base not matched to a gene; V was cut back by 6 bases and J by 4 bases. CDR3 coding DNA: TGTGCCAGCAGGACTAGCGGGAGAAAAAACATTCAGTACTTC. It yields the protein CASRTSGRKNIQYF.

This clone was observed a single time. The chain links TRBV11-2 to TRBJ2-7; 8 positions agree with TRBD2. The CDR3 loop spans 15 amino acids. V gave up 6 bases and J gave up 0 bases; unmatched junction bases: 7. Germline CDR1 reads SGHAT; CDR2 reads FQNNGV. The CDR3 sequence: CASRQRSGSSYEQYF. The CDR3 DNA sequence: TGTGCCAGCAGGCAGAGAAGCGGGAGCTCCTACGAGCAGTACTTC.

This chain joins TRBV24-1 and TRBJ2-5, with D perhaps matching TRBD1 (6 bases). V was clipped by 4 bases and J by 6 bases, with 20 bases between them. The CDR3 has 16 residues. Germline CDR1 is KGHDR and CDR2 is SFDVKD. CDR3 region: CATSESGAGHVKTQYF. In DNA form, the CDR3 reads TGTGCCACCAGTGAGTCAGGGGCCGGACATGTGAAGACCCAGTACTTC.

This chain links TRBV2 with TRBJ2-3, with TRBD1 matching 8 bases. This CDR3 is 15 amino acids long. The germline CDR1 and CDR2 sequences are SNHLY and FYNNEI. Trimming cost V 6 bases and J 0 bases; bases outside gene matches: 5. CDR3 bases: TGTGCCAGCAGACCGGGACAGGCCAGCACAGATACGCAGTATTTT. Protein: CASRPGQASTDTQYF.

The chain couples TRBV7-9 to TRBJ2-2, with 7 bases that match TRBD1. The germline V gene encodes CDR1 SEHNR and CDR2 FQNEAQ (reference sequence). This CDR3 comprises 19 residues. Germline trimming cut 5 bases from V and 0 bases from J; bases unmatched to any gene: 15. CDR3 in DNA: TGTGCCAGCAGCGCTACGGTGGACAGGAAACTAGCGAACACCGGGGAGCTGTTTTTT. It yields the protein CASSATVDRKLANTGELFF.

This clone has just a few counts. CDR3 amino acids: CASSPPWASGLQFF. In DNA form, the CDR3 reads TGTGCCAGCTCACCACCGTGGGCTAGCGGGCTGCAGTTCTTC. J is TRBJ2-1 and V is TRBV18; 8 bases are shared with TRBD2. This CDR3 spans 14 amino acids. Looked up from germline, CDR1 is KGHSH and CDR2 is LQKENI. V dropped 0 bases and J dropped 12; count of bases not matched to a gene: 7.

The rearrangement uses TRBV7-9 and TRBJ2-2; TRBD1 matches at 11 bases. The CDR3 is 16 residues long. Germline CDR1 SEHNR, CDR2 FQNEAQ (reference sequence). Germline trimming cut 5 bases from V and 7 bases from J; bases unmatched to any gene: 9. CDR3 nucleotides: TGTGCCAGCAGCGCCCGGGACAGGGGGAGGATCGGGGAGCTGTTTTTT. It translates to CASSARDRGRIGELFF.

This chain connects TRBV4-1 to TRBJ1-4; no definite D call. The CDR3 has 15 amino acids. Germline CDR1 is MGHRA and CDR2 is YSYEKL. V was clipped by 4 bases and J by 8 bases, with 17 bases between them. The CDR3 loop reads CASSLDTARWEKLFF. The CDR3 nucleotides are TGCGCCAGCAGCCTCGACACGGCTCGTTGGGAAAAACTGTTTTTT.

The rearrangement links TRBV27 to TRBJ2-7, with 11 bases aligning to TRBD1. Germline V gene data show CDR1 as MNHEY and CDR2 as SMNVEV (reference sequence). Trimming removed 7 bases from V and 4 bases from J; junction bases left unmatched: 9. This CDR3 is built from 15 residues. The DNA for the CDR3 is TGTGCCAGCACCTCAAGGACAGGGGGCTGGTACGAGCAGTACTTC. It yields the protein CASTSRTGGWYEQYF.

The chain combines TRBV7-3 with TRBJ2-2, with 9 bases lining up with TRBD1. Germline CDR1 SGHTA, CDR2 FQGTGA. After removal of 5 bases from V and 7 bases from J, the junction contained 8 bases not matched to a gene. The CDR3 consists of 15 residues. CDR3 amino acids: CASSPPTGGDGELFF. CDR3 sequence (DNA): TGTGCCAGCAGCCCACCGACAGGGGGGGACGGGGAGCTGTTTTTT.

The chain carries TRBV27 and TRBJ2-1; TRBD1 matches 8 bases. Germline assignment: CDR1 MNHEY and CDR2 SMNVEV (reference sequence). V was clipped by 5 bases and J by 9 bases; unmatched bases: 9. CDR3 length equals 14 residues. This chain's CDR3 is CASSLQGAAGEQFF. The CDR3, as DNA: TGTGCCAGCAGTCTCCAGGGGGCGGCGGGTGAGCAGTTCTTC.

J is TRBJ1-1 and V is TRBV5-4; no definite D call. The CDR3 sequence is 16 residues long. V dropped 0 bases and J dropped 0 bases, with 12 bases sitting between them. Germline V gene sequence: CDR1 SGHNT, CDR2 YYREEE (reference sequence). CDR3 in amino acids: CASSLGAGTLNTEAFF. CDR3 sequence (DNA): TGTGCCAGCAGCTTGGGGGCAGGTACCCTGAACACTGAAGCTTTCTTT.

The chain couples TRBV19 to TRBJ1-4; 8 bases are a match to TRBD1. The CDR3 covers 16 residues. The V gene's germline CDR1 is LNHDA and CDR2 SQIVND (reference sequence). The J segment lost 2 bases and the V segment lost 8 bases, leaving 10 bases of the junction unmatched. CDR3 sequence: CASHSQGARTNEKLFF. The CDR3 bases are TGTGCCAGTCACTCTCAGGGGGCGAGGACTAATGAAAAACTGTTTTTT.

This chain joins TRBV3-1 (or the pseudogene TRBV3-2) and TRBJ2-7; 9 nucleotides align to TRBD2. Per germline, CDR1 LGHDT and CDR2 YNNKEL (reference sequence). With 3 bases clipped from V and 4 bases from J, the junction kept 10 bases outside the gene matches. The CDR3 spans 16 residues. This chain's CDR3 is CASSHTTSGRPYEQYF. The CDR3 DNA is TGTGCCAGCAGCCATACGACAAGCGGGAGGCCTTACGAGCAGTACTTC.

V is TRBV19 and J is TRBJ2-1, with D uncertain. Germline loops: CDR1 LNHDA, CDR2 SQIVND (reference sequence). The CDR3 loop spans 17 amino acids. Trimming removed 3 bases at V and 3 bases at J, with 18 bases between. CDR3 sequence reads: CASSIIFGGDRYNEQFF. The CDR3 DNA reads TGTGCCAGTAGTATCATCTTCGGCGGAGACCGCTACAATGAGCAGTTCTTC.

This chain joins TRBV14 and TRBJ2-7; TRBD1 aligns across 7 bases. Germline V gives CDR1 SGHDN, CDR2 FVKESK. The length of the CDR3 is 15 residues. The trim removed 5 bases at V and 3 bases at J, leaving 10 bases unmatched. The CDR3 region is CASSVLQGIYYEQYF. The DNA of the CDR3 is TGTGCCAGCAGCGTTTTACAGGGGATCTACTACGAGCAGTACTTC.

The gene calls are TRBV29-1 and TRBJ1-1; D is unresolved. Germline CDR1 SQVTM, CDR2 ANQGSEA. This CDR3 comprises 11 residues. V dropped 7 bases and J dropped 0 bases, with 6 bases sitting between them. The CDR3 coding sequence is TGCAGCGGTGGAGTGAACACTGAAGCTTTCTTT. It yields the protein CSGGVNTEAFF.

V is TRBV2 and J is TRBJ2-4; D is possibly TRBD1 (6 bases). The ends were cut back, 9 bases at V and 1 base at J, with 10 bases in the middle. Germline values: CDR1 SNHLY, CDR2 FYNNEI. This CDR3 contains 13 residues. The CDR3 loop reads CASNREAKNIQYF. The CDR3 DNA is TGTGCCAGTAACAGGGAGGCCAAAAACATTCAGTACTTC.

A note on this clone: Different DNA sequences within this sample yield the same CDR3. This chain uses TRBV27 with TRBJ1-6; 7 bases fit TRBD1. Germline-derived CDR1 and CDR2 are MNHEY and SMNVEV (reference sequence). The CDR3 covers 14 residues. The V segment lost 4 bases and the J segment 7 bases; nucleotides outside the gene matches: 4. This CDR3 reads CASSYRGSNSPLHF. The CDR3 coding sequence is TGTGCCAGCAGTTACAGGGGAAGCAATTCACCCCTCCACTTT.